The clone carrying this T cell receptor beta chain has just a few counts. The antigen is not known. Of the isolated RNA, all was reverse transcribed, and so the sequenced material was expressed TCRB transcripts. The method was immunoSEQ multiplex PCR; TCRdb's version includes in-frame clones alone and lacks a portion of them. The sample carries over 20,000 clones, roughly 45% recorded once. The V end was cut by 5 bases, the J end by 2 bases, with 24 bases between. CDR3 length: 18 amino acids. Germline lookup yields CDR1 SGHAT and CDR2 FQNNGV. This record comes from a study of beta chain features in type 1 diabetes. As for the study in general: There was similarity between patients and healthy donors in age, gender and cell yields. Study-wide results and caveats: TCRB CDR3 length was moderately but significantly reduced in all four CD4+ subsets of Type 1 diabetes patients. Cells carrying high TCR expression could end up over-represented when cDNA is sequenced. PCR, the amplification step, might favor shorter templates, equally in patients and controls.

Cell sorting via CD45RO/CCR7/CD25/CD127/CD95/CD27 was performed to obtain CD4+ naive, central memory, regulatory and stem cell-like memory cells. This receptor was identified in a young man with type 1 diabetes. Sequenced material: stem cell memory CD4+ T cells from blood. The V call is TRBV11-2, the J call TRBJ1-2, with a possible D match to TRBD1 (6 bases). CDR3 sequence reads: CASSKRTASPSVNYGYTF. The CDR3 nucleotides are TGTGCCAGCAGCAAACGGACAGCCAGCCCCTCAGTAAACTATGGCTACACCTTC.